The 21 T cell receptor beta chains below all came from one sample that was sequenced in a study of radiotherapy plus CTLA-4 blockade in lung cancer. Measured with immunoSEQ multiplex PCR; TCRdb has only the in-frame clones, and not every one. In the table there are 40,000 to 55,000 clones, around 88% of which are singletons. The sample consisted of peripheral blood, taken from a patient treated with radiotherapy plus ipilimumab. All receptors derive from a human donor with non-small cell lung cancer that progressed on radiotherapy plus ipilimumab. Some clones in this sample may be carry-over from other donors' samples.

This chain joins TRBV6-6 and TRBJ1-4, with 7 bases matching TRBD1. Per germline, CDR1 MNHNY and CDR2 SVGAGI (reference sequence). With V trimmed by 2 bases and J by 6 bases, 6 bases remained unmatched. This CDR3 has 15 residues. CDR3 bases: TGTGCCAGCAGTTACGGAAGGGGGCGAGATGAAAAACTGTTTTTT. It is translated as CASSYGRGRDEKLFF.

The chain is built from TRBV9 and TRBJ2-1; no firm D call. Per the germline V gene, CDR1 is SGDLS and CDR2 is YYNGEE. This CDR3 region has 14 residues. Trimming removed 2 bases from V and 10 bases from J, with 16 bases in between. The CDR3: CASSVEAERDEQFF. CDR3 sequence (DNA): TGTGCCAGCAGCGTTGAGGCCGAGCGTGACGAGCAGTTCTTC.

The rearrangement links TRBV6-5 to TRBJ2-7; TRBD2 matches 9 bases. V lost 5 bases and J lost 2; bases outside the gene matches: 4. Germline V gene sequence: CDR1 MNHEY, CDR2 SVGAGI. The CDR3 is 14 amino acids. The CDR3 nucleotides read TGTGCCAGCAGTAGCGGGGGGCCTACCTACGAGCAGTACTTC. This gives the protein CASSSGGPTYEQYF.

The chain recombines TRBV4-1 with TRBJ2-4, with TRBD1 as a possible D gene (5 bases). Germline V gene sequence: CDR1 MGHRA, CDR2 YSYEKL. The V and J ends lost 1 base and 3 bases respectively, with 13 bases between them. The CDR3 extends over 16 amino acids. For the CDR3, the DNA is TGCGCCAGCAGCCAAGCTGACAGTCGGAGCAAAAACATTCAGTACTTC. This encodes CASSQADSRSKNIQYF.

J is TRBJ1-1 and V is TRBV27, with TRBD1 matching 8 bases. The CDR3 length is 14 residues. Trimming removed 2 bases from V and 7 bases from J; junction bases left unmatched: 6. The V gene's germline CDR1 is MNHEY and CDR2 SMNVEV (reference sequence). The CDR3 nucleotides are TGTGCCAGCAGTTTAGGGACAGGAGTCCTTGAAGCTTTCTTT. Its translation: CASSLGTGVLEAFF.

The DNA of the CDR3 is TGTGCCAGCAGCTCCCTAACTAGCGGGAACACCGGGGAGCTGTTTTTT. This sequence encodes CASSSLTSGNTGELFF. The rearrangement joins TRBV7-9 to TRBJ2-2, with TRBD2 matching 8 bases. The CDR3 consists of 16 residues. Looked up from germline, CDR1 is SEHNR and CDR2 is FQNEAQ (reference sequence). J was trimmed by 1 base and V by 4 bases; bases with no gene match: 5.

This sequence joins TRBV2 and TRBJ1-2; no definite D call. This CDR3 is 12 amino acids long. The germline CDR1 and CDR2 sequences are SNHLY and FYNNEI. V lost 8 bases and J 8 bases, leaving 15 bases between the germline ends. CDR3 nucleotides: TGTGCCAGCCTGGGCCTCTCTGGAGGCTACACCTTC. It specifies CASLGLSGGYTF.

This chain joins TRBV6-1 and TRBJ1-1, with TRBD1 identical over 10 bases. J was trimmed by 5 bases and V by 4 bases; bases with no gene match: 7. From germline, CDR1 is MNHNS and CDR2 SASEGT. The CDR3 consists of 15 residues. The CDR3 nucleotides read TGTGCCAGCAGTGCCTTGACAGGGGGCTATACTGAAGCTTTCTTT. Translating gives CASSALTGGYTEAFF.

This rearrangement joins TRBV6-6 to TRBJ2-5; 8 nucleotides align to TRBD2. The V segment lost 5 bases and the J segment 5 bases; nucleotides outside the gene matches: 10. The germline V gene has CDR1 MNHNY and CDR2 SVGAGI (reference sequence). This CDR3 spans 15 amino acids. CDR3 DNA: TGTGCCAGCAGTCCTAGCGGGTCAAGGGGGGAGACCCAGTACTTC. This sequence encodes CASSPSGSRGETQYF.

J is TRBJ2-1 and V is TRBV5-1, with 7 bases fitting TRBD1. The CDR3 contains 14 residues. CDR1 is SGHRS, CDR2 YFSETQ, per germline. V lost 1 base, J lost 7 bases, and 5 bases stayed unmatched. The CDR3 coding sequence is TGCGCCAGCAGCTTGACCAGGGGGTATAATGAGCAGTTCTTC. Translation gives CASSLTRGYNEQFF.

The chain employs TRBV10-2 and TRBJ2-2, with TRBD2 matching 10 bases. The germline V gene encodes CDR1 WSHSY and CDR2 SAAADI. CDR3 size: 16 residues. V was pared by 5 bases and J by 4 bases, with 7 bases of the junction left unmatched. CDR3 sequence (DNA): TGCGCCAGCAGTTCCCTAGCGGGAGTTGGCACCGGGGAGCTGTTTTTT. It is translated as CASSSLAGVGTGELFF.

The chain joins TRBV4-1 to TRBJ2-5, with D perhaps matching TRBD1 (5 bases). The ends were cut back, 4 bases at V and 3 bases at J, with 15 bases in the middle. The CDR3 is 15 amino acids. Germline V gives CDR1 MGHRA, CDR2 YSYEKL. CDR3 region: CASSLEGQGEETQYF. For the CDR3, the DNA is TGCGCCAGCAGCCTCGAAGGTCAAGGGGAAGAGACCCAGTACTTC.

This chain links TRBV28 with TRBJ2-7; 10 nucleotides align to TRBD1. Germline V lookup: CDR1 MDHEN, CDR2 SYDVKM. This CDR3 spans 14 amino acids. V gave up 6 bases and J gave up 1 base; unmatched junction bases: 3. The DNA for the CDR3 is TGTGCCAGCAGAGGACAGGGGGTTTCCTACGAGCAGTACTTC. It encodes CASRGQGVSYEQYF.

The rearrangement links TRBV19 to TRBJ1-2, with 7 bases identical to TRBD1. With 9 bases clipped from V and 0 bases from J, the junction kept 4 bases outside the gene matches. The CDR3 runs to 13 residues. Germline loops: CDR1 LNHDA, CDR2 SQIVND (reference sequence). The CDR3 DNA reads TGTGCCAGGTGGGACAGTACTAACTATGGCTACACCTTC. Protein sequence: CARWDSTNYGYTF.

This rearrangement joins TRBV14 to TRBJ2-6; 9 bases line up with TRBD1. Per the germline V gene, CDR1 is SGHDN and CDR2 is FVKESK. V lost 5 bases and J lost 0; bases outside the gene matches: 5. The CDR3 spans 17 residues. The CDR3 here is CASSLDRGNSGANVLTF. CDR3 coding DNA: TGTGCCAGCAGCTTGGACAGGGGAAACTCTGGGGCCAACGTCCTGACTTTC.

V usage is TRBV19 and J usage is TRBJ2-7; no definite D call. The germline V and J ends were trimmed by 1 base and 3 bases, with 7 bases remaining between them. CDR1 and CDR2 (germline): LNHDA, SQIVND (reference sequence). The CDR3 extends over 13 amino acids. The CDR3 DNA reads as TGTGCCAGTAGTATAGGAGCCGGCTACGAGCAGTACTTC. Protein product: CASSIGAGYEQYF.

Points on this clone: Additional DNA sequences in this sample encode the identical CDR3. The chain is built from TRBV10-3 and TRBJ2-7; D perhaps matches TRBD2 (5 bases). CDR3 length equals 12 residues. Trimming removed 0 bases at V and 5 bases at J, with 5 bases between. Germline CDR1 reads ENHRY; CDR2 reads SYGVKD. The CDR3: CAISESRDEQYF. CDR3 DNA sequence: TGTGCCATCAGTGAGTCGCGGGACGAGCAGTACTTC.

This chain joins TRBV7-9 and TRBJ2-3; D is perhaps TRBD2 (6 bases). V was cut by 5 bases and J by 2 bases, with 8 bases left in between. From germline, CDR1 is SEHNR and CDR2 FQNEAQ (reference sequence). The CDR3 is made up of 13 amino acids. The CDR3 sequence: CASSRDFTDTQYF. The CDR3 DNA follows: TGTGCCAGCAGCAGGGACTTCACAGATACGCAGTATTTT.

The chain employs TRBV4-1 and TRBJ2-1; 8 bases line up with TRBD2. The CDR3 has 16 amino acids. Losses at the gene ends were 3 bases for V and 0 bases for J; bases not matched to a gene: 4. The germline V gene has CDR1 MGHRA and CDR2 YSYEKL. In nucleotides, the CDR3 is TGCGCCAGCAGCCATCTTGGACTAGCCTCCTACAATGAGCAGTTCTTC. This sequence encodes CASSHLGLASYNEQFF.

The table lists this clone with a count of one. The chain carries TRBV7-3 and TRBJ1-2; TRBD1 is a possible D gene (5 bases). The V end was cut by 2 bases, the J end by 8 bases, with 12 bases between. Germline V CDR1 and CDR2: SGHTA, FQGTGA. The CDR3 runs to 13 residues. The CDR3 reads CASSLQSGVGYTF. CDR3 bases: TGTGCCAGCAGCTTACAATCGGGGGTCGGCTACACCTTC.

This sequence joins TRBV5-1 and TRBJ2-5, with TRBD2 matching 8 bases. The CDR3 is 16 residues long. Germline assignment: CDR1 SGHRS and CDR2 YFSETQ. After removal of 0 bases from V and 5 bases from J, the junction contained 9 bases not matched to a gene. CDR3 loop: CASSLGQAGVGETQYF. The CDR3 bases are TGCGCCAGCAGCTTGGGGCAAGCGGGAGTAGGCGAGACCCAGTACTTC.